The source of this T cell receptor beta chain is a study of early stage breast cancer tumors. Whole-study context: Roughly 10-fold was the mean read coverage per sample. Whole-study findings and limits: Tumors had roughly 2.3-fold higher T cell density and higher clonality than adjacent normal breast tissue.

Blood replicates held 0.5 ug DNA, tumor or normal breast roughly 1.5 ug, two each. TCRdb's copy holds only in-frame clones and misses some; the assay was immunoSEQ multiplex PCR. The sample lists about 51,000 clones, roughly 78% occurring once. Germline lookup yields CDR1 SGHNT and CDR2 YENEEA. This CDR3 comprises 15 residues. The V gene lost 5 bases and the J gene lost 0 bases, with 13 bases spanning the gap. Worth noting for this clone: The antigen is not known.

This clonotype originated in a person aged 35 to 50 with breast cancer. The chain joins TRBV11-3 to TRBJ1-1; no definite D call. The specimen sequenced was blood. This CDR3 is CASSLRAVMNTEAFF. CDR3 in DNA: TGTGCCAGCAGCCTTAGGGCGGTGATGAACACTGAAGCTTTCTTT.